The entry below describes one T cell receptor beta chain. The source of the sample is a study of shared clonotypes between healthy human individuals. Study at large: The composition of the donors was a couple of women and a few men aged 18 to 49. The plates for each donor numbered three CD4 naive, three CD4 memory, two CD8 naive and one CD8 memory.

Free of recent acute infections or vaccinations, the donors were healthy HIV-negative adults. CD4+ cells were split into CD45RA+ naive and CD45RA-negative memory subsets. Sequencing used immunoSEQ multiplex PCR; TCRdb keeps in-frame clones, though not all of them. Here the sample spans 980,000 or so clones, more than 75% being singletons. The CDR3 length is 15 residues. The J segment lost 2 bases and the V segment lost 5 bases, leaving 5 bases of the junction unmatched. Germline values: CDR1 MNHEY, CDR2 SVGAGI. The chain links TRBV6-5 to TRBJ2-7; TRBD1 aligns across 11 bases. Sequenced sample: memory CD4+ T cells sorted from blood. The subset here: CD45RA-negative fraction. The origin of this receptor is a man between 18 and 29 years old in good health. CDR3 in DNA: TGTGCCAGCAGTCTGGACAGGGGGCAAACCTACGAGCAGTACTTC. This sequence encodes CASSLDRGQTYEQYF.